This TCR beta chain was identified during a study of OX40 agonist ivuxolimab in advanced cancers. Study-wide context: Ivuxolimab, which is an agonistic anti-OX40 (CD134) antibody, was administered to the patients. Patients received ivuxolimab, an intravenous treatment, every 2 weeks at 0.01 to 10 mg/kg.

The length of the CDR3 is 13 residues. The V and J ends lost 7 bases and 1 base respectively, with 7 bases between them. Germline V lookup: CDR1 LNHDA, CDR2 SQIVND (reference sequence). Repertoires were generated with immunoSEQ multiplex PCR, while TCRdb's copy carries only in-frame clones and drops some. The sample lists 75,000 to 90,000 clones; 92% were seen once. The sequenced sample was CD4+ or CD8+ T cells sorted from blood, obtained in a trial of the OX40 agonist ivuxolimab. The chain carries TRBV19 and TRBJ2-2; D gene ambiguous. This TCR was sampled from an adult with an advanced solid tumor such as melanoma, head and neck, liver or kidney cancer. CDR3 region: CASIRGNTGELFF. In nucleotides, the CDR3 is TGTGCCAGTATTAGAGGGAACACCGGGGAGCTGTTTTTT.